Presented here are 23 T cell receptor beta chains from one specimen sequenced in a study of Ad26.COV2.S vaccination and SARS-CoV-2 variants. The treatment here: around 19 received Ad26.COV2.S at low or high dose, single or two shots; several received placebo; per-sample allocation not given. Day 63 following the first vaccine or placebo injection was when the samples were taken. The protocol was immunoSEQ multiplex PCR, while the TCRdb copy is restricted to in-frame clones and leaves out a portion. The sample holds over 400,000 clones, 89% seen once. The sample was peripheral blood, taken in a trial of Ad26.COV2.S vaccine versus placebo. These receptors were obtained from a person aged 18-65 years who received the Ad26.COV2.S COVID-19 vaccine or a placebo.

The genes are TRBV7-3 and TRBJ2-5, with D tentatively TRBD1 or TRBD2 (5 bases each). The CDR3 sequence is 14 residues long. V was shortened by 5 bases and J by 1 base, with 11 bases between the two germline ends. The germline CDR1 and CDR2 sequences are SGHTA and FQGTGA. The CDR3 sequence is CASSRTGTQETQYF. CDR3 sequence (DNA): TGTGCCAGCAGCCGGACCGGGACCCAAGAGACCCAGTACTTC.

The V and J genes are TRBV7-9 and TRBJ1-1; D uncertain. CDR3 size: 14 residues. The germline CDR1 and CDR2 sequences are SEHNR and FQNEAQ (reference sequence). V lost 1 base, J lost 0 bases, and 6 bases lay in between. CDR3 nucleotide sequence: TGTGCCAGCAGCTTAGAGGGCCTGAACACTGAAGCTTTCTTT. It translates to CASSLEGLNTEAFF.

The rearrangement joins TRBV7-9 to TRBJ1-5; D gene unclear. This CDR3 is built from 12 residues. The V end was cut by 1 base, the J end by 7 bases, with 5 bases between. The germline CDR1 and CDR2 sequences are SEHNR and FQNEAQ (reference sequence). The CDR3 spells CASSLDKQPQHF. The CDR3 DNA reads TGTGCCAGCAGCTTAGACAAACAGCCCCAGCATTTT.

The CDR3 is CASSSRQATDTQYF. In DNA, the CDR3 is TGTGCCAGCAGCTCCAGACAGGCCACAGATACGCAGTATTTT. The chain is built from TRBV7-8 and TRBJ2-3; D is possibly TRBD1 (6 bases). Germline values: CDR1 SGHVS, CDR2 FQNEAQ. The CDR3 covers 14 residues. Trimming removed 4 bases at V and 2 bases at J, with 10 bases between.

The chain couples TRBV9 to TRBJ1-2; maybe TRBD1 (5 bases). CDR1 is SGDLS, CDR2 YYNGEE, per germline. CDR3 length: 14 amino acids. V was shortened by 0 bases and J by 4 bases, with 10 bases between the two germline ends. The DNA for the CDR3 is TGTGCCAGCAGCGTAGGGGGCGCATCCTATGGCTACACCTTC. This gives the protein CASSVGGASYGYTF.

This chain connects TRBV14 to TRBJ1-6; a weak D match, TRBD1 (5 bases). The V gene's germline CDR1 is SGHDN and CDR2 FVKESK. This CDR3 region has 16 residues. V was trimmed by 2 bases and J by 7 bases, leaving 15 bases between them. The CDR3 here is CASSQSYGTANSPLHF. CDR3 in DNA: TGTGCCAGCAGCCAATCGTACGGGACTGCAAATTCACCCCTCCACTTT.

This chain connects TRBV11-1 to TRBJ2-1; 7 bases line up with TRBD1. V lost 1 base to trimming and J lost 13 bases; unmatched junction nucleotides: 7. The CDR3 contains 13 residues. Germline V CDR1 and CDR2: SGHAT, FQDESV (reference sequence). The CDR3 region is CASSLEEGTDQFF. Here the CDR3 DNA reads TGTGCCAGCAGCTTAGAAGAGGGGACAGACCAGTTCTTC.

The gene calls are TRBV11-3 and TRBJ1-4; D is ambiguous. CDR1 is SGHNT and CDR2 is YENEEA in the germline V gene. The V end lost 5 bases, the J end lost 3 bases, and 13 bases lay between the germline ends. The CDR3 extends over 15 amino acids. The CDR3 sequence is CASSPYPDPNEKLFF. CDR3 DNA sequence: TGTGCCAGCAGCCCATACCCGGACCCTAATGAAAAACTGTTTTTT.

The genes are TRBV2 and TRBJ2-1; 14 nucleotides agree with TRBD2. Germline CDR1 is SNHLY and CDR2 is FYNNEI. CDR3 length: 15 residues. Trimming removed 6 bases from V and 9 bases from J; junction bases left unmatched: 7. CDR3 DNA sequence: TGTGCCAGCAGAGAGACTAGCGGGAGGGCCGGTGAGCAGTTCTTC. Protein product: CASRETSGRAGEQFF.

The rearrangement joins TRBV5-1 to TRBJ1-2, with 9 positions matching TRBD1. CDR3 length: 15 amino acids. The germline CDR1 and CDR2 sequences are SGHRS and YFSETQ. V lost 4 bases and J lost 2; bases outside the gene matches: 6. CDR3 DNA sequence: TGCGCCAGCAGCCCGACAGACAGGGGGAACTATGGCTACACCTTC. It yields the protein CASSPTDRGNYGYTF.

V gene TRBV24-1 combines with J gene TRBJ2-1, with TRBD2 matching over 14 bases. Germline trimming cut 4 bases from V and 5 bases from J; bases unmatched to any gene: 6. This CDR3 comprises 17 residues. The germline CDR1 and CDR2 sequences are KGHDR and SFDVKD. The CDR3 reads CATSDRTSGRLDNEQFF. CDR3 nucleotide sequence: TGTGCCACCAGTGACCGGACTAGCGGGAGGTTGGACAATGAGCAGTTCTTC.

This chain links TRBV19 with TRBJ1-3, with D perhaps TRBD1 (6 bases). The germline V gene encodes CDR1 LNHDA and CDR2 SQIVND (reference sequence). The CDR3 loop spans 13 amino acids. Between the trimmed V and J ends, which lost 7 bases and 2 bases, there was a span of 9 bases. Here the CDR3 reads CASNNRAGNTIYF. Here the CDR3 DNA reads TGTGCCAGTAACAACAGGGCTGGAAACACCATATATTTT.

The CDR3 is CASSPAGAQTSYEQYF. As DNA, the CDR3 is TGCGCCAGCAGCCCCGCCGGCGCACAAACTTCCTACGAGCAGTACTTC. The rearrangement joins TRBV5-1 to TRBJ2-7; D remains ambiguous. V lost 4 bases, J lost 1 base, and 18 bases lay in between. From germline, CDR1 is SGHRS and CDR2 YFSETQ. The CDR3 runs 16 residues.

CDR3 amino acids: CASSQIWASGGATYNEQFF. The CDR3 nucleotides are TGTGCCAGCAGCCAGATCTGGGCTAGCGGGGGGGCCACCTACAATGAGCAGTTCTTC. This sequence joins TRBV4-2 and TRBJ2-1; 12 nucleotides line up with TRBD2. V dropped 3 bases and J dropped 2; count of bases not matched to a gene: 11. CDR3 size: 19 residues. Germline CDR1 and CDR2: LGHNA and YNFKEQ.

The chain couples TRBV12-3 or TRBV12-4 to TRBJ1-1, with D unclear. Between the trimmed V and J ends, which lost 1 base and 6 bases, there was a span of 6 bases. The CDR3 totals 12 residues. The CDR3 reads CASSLGSPEAFF. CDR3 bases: TGTGCCAGCAGTTTAGGGAGCCCTGAAGCTTTCTTT.

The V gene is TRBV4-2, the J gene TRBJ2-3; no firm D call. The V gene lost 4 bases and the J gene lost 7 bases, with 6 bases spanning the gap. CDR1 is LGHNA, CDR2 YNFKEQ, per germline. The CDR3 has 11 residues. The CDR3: CASSRSNTQYF. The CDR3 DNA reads TGTGCCAGCAGCCGGAGTAATACGCAGTATTTT.

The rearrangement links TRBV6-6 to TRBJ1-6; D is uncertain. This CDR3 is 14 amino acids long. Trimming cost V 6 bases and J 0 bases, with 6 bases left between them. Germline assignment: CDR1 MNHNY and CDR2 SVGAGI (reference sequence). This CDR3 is CASSLPSYNSPLHF. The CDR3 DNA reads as TGTGCCAGCAGCCTACCCTCCTATAATTCACCCCTCCACTTT.

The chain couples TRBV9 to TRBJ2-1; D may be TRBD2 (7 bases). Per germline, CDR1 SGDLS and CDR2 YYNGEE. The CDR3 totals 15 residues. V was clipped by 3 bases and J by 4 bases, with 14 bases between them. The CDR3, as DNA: TGTGCCAGCAGCGAAAGAGGGGGGGCATACAATGAGCAGTTCTTC. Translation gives CASSERGGAYNEQFF.

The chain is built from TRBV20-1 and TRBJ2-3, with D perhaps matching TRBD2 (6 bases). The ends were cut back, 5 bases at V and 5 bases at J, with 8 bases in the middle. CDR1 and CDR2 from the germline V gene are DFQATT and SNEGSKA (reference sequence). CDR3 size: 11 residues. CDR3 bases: TGCAGTGCTGGGCGGGGAGATACGCAGTATTTT. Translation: CSAGRGDTQYF.

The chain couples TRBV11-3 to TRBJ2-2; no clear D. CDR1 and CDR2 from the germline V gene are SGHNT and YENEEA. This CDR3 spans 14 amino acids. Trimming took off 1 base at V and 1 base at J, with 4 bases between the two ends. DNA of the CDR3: TGTGCCAGCAGCTTAGTAGGGAACACCGGGGAGCTGTTTTTT. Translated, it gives CASSLVGNTGELFF.

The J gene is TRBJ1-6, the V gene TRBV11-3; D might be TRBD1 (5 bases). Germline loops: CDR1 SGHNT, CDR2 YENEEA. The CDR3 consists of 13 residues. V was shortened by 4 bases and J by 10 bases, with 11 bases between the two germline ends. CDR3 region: CASSSGKMSPLHF. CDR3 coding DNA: TGTGCCAGCAGCTCAGGGAAAATGTCACCCCTCCACTTT.

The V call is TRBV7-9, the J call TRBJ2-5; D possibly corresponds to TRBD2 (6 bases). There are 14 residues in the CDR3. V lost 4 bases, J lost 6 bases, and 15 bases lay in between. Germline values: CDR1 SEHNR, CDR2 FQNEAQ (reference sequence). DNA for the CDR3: TGTGCCAGCAGCTCGGCCGGGACTTGGAAGACCCAGTACTTC. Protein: CASSSAGTWKTQYF.

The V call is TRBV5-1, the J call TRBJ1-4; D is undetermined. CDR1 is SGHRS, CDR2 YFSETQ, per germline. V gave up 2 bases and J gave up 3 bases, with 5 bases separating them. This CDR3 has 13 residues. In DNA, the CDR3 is TGCGCCAGCAGCTTTAACGCTAATGAAAAACTGTTTTTT. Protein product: CASSFNANEKLFF. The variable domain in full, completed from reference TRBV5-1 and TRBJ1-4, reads KAGVTQTPRYLIKTRGQQVTLSCSPISGHRSVSWYQQTPGQGLQFLFEYFSETQRNKGNFPGRFSGRQFSNSRSEMNVSTLELGDSALYLCASSFNANEKLFFGSGTQLSVL.